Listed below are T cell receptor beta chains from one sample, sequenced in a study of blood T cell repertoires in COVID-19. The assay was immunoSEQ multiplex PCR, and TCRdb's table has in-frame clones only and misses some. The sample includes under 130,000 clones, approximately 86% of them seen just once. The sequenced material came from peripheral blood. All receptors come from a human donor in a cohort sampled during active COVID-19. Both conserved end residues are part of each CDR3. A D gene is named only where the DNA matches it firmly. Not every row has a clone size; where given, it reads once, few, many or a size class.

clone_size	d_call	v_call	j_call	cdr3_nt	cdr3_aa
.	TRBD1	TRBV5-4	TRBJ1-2	TGTGCCAGCAGCCCCGGACAGGGTGCCTATGGCTACACCTTC	CASSPGQGAYGYTF
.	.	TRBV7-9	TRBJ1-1	TGTGCCAGCAGCTTGGGGGCAGGTAACACTGAAGCTTTCTTT	CASSLGAGNTEAFF
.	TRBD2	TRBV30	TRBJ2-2	TGTGCCTGGACCAGAGGACTAGCGGGGCCCGGGGAGCTGTTTTTT	CAWTRGLAGPGELFF
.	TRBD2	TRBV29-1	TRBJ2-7	TGCAGCGTTGGGCTAGCGGGGTACGAGCAGTACTTC	CSVGLAGYEQYF
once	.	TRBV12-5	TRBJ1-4	TGTGCTAGGTTCAGGGAAGAAAAACTGTTTTTT	CARFREEKLFF
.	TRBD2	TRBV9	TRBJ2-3	TGTGCCAGCAGCACAGGGACTAGCGGGAGGGCAGATACGCAGTATTTT	CASSTGTSGRADTQYF
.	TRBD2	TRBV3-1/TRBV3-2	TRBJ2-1	TGTGCCAGCAGCCAAACTGGGACTAGCGGGATGGTCTTC	CASSQTGTSGMVF
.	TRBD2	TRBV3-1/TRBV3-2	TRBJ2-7	TGTGCCAGCAGCCAACCGGGACTAGCGGGAGTCTCCTACGAGCAGTACTTC	CASSQPGLAGVSYEQYF
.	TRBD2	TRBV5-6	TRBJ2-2	TGTGCCAGCAGCCCGGGGGGGCCCACCGGGGAGCTGTTTTTT	CASSPGGPTGELFF
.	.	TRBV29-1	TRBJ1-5	TGCAGCGTTGAAGAGGCAGGGATAAGCAATCAGCCCCAGCATTTT	CSVEEAGISNQPQHF
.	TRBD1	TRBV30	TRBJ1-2	TGTGCCTGGAGGGGACAGAACTATGGCTACACCTTC	CAWRGQNYGYTF
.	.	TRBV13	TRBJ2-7	TGTGCCAGCAGCTTGGCCCCCACCTACGAGCAGTACTTC	CASSLAPTYEQYF